Listed here is a single T cell receptor beta chain. Its target is unknown. The data originate from a study of T cell responses to AZD1222 COVID-19 vaccine. Points from the study as a whole: Clonal diversity was possibly underestimated, and white British individuals and females predominated among donors.

Germline V gene data show CDR1 as SEHNR and CDR2 as FQNEAQ (reference sequence). Unmatched junction bases numbered 3, after V lost 5 bases and J lost 2 bases. The CDR3 is made up of 15 amino acids. TCRdb's table, derived via immunoSEQ multiplex PCR, lists solely in-frame clones and lacks some. The data hold about 120,000 clones, with around 90% observed a single time. This clonotype was obtained from an adult in good health. The sequencing here drew on peripheral blood, taken on day 0 of MenACWY control vaccination. The chain is built from TRBV7-9 and TRBJ2-7, with TRBD2 identical over 13 bases. The CDR3 coding sequence is TGTGCCAGCAGCCCGGGACTAGCGGGAACCTACGAGCAGTACTTC. It encodes CASSPGLAGTYEQYF.